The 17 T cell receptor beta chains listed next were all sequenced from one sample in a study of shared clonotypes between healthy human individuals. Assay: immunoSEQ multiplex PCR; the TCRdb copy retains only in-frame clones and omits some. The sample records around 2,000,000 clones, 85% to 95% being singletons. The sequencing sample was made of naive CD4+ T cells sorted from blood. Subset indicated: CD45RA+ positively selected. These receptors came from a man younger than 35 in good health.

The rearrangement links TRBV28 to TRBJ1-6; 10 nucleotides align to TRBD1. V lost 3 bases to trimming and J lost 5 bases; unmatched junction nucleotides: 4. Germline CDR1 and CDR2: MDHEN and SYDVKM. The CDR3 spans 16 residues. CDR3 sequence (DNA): TGTGCCAGCAGTTTTGGGACAGGGGCCAATAATTCACCCCTCCACTTT. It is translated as CASSFGTGANNSPLHF.

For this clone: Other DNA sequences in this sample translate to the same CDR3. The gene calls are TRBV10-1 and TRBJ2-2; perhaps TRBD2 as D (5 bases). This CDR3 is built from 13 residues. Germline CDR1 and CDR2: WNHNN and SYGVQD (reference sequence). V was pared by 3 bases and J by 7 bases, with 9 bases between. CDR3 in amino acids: CASSEGGSGELFF. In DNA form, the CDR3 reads TGCGCCAGCAGTGAAGGTGGGAGCGGGGAGCTGTTTTTT.

The CDR3: CASSSTGEETQYF. CDR3 DNA sequence: TGTGCCAGCAGCTCAACAGGGGAGGAGACCCAGTACTTC. The chain couples TRBV7-9 to TRBJ2-5; 7 bases fit TRBD1. The germline gives CDR1 SEHNR, CDR2 FQNEAQ (reference sequence). With V trimmed by 4 bases and J by 5 bases, 4 bases remained unmatched. This CDR3 comprises 13 residues.

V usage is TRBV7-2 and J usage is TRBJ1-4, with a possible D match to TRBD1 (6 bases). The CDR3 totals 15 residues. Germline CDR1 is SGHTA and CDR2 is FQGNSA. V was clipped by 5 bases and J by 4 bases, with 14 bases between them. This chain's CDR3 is CASSSHRAVNEKLFF. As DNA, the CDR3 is TGTGCCAGCAGCAGCCACAGGGCCGTTAATGAAAAACTGTTTTTT.

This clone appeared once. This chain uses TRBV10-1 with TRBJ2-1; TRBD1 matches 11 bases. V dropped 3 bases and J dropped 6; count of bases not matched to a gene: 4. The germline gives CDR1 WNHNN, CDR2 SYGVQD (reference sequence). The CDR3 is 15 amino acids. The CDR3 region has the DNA TGCGCCAGCAGTGAACGGACAGGGGGCCTCAATGAGCAGTTCTTC. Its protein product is CASSERTGGLNEQFF.

CDR3 region: CASSWGLAGDGYEQYF. CDR3 coding DNA: TGTGCCAGCAGTTGGGGACTAGCGGGGGATGGGTACGAGCAGTACTTC. This chain links TRBV6-5 with TRBJ2-7, with TRBD2 matching over 14 bases. The ends lost 4 bases at V and 4 bases at J; junction bases unmatched: 6. Germline assignment: CDR1 MNHEY and CDR2 SVGAGI. CDR3 length equals 16 residues.

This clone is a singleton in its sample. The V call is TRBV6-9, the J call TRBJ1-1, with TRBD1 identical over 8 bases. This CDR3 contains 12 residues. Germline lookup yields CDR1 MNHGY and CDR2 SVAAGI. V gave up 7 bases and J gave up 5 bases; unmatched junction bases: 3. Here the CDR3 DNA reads TGTGCCAGCACCAGGGGGCTGACTGAAGCTTTCTTT. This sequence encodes CASTRGLTEAFF.

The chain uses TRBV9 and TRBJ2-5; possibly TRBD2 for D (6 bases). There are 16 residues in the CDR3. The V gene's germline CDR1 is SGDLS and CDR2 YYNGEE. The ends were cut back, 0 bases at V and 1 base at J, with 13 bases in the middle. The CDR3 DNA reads TGTGCCAGCAGCGTAGCTTCCGGGAGCGCCCAAGAGACCCAGTACTTC. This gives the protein CASSVASGSAQETQYF. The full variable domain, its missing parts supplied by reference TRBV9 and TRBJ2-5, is DSGVTQTPKHLITATGQRVTLRCSPRSGDLSVYWYQQSLDQGLQFLIQYYNGEERAKGNILERFSAQQFPDLHSELNLSSLELGDSALYFCASSVASGSAQETQYFGPGTRLLVL.

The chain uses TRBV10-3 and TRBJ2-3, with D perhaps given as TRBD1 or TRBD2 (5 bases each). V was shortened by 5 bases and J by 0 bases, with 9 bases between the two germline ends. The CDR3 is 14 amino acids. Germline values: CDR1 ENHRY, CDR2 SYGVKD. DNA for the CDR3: TGTGCCATCAGTTGGGACGGCAGCACAGATACGCAGTATTTT. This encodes CAISWDGSTDTQYF.

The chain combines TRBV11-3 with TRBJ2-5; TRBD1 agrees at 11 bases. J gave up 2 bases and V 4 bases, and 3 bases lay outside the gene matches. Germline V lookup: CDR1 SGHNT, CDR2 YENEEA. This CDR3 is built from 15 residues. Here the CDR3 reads CASSSGQGVQETQYF. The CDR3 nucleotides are TGTGCCAGCAGCTCGGGACAGGGGGTTCAAGAGACCCAGTACTTC.

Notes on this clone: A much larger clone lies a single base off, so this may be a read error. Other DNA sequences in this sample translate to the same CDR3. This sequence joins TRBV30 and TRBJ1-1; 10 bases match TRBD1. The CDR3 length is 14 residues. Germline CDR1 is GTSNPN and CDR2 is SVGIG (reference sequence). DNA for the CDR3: TGTGCCTGGAGTGCGGACAGGGGGGGGACTGAGGCTTTCTTT. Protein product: CAWSADRGGTEAFF.

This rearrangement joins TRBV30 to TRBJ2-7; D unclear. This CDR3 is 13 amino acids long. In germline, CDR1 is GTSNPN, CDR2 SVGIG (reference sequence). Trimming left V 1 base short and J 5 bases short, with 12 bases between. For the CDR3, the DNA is TGTGCCTGGAGTGCTTTCAGAAGAGACGAGCAGTACTTC. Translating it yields CAWSAFRRDEQYF.

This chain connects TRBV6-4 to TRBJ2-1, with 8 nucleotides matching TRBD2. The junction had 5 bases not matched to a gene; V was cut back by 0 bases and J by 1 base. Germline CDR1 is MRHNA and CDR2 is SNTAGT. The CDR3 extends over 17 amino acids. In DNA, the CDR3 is TGTGCCAGCAGTGACTCAAGCGGGAGCATGTCCTACAATGAGCAGTTCTTC. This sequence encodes CASSDSSGSMSYNEQFF.

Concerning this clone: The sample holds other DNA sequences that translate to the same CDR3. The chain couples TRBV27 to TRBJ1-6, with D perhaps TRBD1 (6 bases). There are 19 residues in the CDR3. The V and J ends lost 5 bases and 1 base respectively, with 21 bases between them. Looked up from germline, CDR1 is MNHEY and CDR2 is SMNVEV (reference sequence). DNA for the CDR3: TGTGCCAGCAGTCCCCATGGGACACCCGAAAGGTCCTATAATTCACCCCTCCACTTT. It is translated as CASSPHGTPERSYNSPLHF.

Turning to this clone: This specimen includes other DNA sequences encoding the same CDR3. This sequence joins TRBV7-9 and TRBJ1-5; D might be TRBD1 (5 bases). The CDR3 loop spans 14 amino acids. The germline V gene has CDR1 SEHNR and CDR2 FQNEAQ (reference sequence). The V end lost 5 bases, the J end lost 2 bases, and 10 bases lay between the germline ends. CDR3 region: CASSLGGGNQPQHF. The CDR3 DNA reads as TGTGCCAGCAGCCTCGGGGGGGGCAATCAGCCCCAGCATTTT.

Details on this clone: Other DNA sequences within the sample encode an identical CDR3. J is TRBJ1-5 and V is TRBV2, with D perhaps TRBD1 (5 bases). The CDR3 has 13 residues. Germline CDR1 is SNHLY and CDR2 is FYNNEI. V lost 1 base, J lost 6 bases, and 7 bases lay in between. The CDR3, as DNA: TGTGCCAGCAGTGAAGAAGGGGCTCAGCCCCAGCATTTT. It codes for CASSEEGAQPQHF. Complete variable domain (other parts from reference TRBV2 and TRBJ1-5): EPEVTQTPSHQVTQMGQEVILRCVPISNHLYFYWYRQILGQKVEFLVSFYNNEISEKSEIFDDQFSVERPDGSNFTLKIRSTKLEDSAMYFCASSEEGAQPQHFGDGTRLSIL.

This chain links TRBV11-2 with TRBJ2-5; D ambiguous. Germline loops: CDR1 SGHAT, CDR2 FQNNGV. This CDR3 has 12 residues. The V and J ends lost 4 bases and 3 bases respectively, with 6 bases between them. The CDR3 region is CASSSLKETQYF. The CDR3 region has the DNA TGTGCCAGCAGCTCCCTTAAAGAGACCCAGTACTTC.